The 2 T cell receptor beta chains below all came from one sample that was sequenced in a study of T-cell reconstitution after alpha-beta-depleted transplantation in children (dated by TCRdb to between 2015 and 2016). The library was made by PCR. These reads were obtained on an Illumina HiSeq 2500. Molecular barcoding was employed in the preparation of TCR libraries, with unique molecular identifiers being used to normalize TCRbeta repertoire quantification. TCRdb itself trimmed the public reads at Q25 with fastp, ran MiXCR and retained productive beta chains. Rows are unified per CDR3 protein, each entry keeping the most common DNA and genes. Here the sample has around 230,000 distinct CDR3 sequences; under 20% occur a single time. The top ten constitute 35% to 50% of the sample. The treatment or condition label, as the study defines it: allogeneic hematopoietic cell transplantation with graft depleted of TCRalphabeta T cells and CD19 B cells.

Material: PBMCs, mostly from graft donor cells, obtained 360 days after TCRalphabeta/CD19-depleted stem cell transplant. All receptors come from a male patient between 2 and 10 years old who had a stem cell transplant for acute lymphoblastic leukemia, so the T cells may come from the graft donor.

The genes are TRBV28 and TRBJ2-1; 9 nucleotides match TRBD2. Germline V CDR1 and CDR2: MDHEN, SYDVKM. V shed 2 bases, J shed 4 bases, and the junction held 6 bases outside the gene matches. The CDR3 sequence is 16 residues long. CDR3 residues: CASSLGGSGSYNEQFF. In DNA form, the CDR3 reads TGTGCCAGCAGTTTAGGTGGTAGCGGGAGTTACAATGAGCAGTTCTTC. Variable domain in full (rest from reference TRBV28 and TRBJ2-1): DVKVTQSSRYLVKRTGEKVFLECVQDMDHENMFWYRQDPGLGLRLIYFSYDVKMKEKGDIPEGYSVSREKKERFSLILESASTNQTSMYLCASSLGGSGSYNEQFFGPGTRLTVL.

This clonotype has ten or more counts. This sequence joins TRBV5-1 and TRBJ1-1; D uncertain. CDR1 is SGHRS and CDR2 is YFSETQ in the germline V gene. V dropped 2 bases and J dropped 4 bases, with 9 bases sitting between them. The CDR3 is 13 amino acids. In nucleotides, the CDR3 is TGCGCCAGCAGCTTCGGGGAAGGCACTGAAGCTTTCTTT. It translates to CASSFGEGTEAFF.